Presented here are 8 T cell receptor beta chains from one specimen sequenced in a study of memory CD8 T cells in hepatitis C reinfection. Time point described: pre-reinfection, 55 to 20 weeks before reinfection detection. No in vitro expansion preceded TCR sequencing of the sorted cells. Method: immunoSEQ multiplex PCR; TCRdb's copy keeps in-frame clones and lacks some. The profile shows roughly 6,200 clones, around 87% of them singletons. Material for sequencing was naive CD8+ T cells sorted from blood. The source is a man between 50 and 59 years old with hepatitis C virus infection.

The chain's CDR3 is CASSVGGRLTYEQYF. CDR3 bases: TGTGCCAGCAGCGTTGGAGGGAGGTTAACCTACGAGCAGTACTTC. V and J are TRBV9 and TRBJ2-7, with a tentative D call TRBD2 (6 bases). CDR1 is SGDLS and CDR2 is YYNGEE in the germline V gene. This CDR3 contains 15 residues. Trimming removed 2 bases at V and 2 bases at J, with 14 bases between.

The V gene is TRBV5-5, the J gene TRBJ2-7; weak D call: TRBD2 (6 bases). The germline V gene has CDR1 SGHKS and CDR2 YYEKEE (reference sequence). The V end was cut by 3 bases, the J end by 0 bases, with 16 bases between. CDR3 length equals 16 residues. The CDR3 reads CASSSREGLSSYEQYF. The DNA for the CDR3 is TGTGCCAGCAGCTCACGAGAGGGACTGAGCTCCTACGAGCAGTACTTC. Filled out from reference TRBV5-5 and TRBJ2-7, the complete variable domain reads DAGVTQSPTHLIKTRGQQVTLRCSPISGHKSVSWYQQVLGQGPQFIFQYYEKEERGRGNFPDRFSARQFPNYSSELNVNALLLGDSALYLCASSSREGLSSYEQYFGPGTRLTVT.

The DNA for the CDR3 is TGTGCCAGCAGTGTGTATGAGAACAGCAATCAGCCCCAGCATTTT. Translation: CASSVYENSNQPQHF. The chain links TRBV2 to TRBJ1-5, with D unresolved. This CDR3 spans 15 amino acids. Germline assignment: CDR1 SNHLY and CDR2 FYNNEI. Trimming pared 4 bases from V and 1 base from J, leaving 11 bases between.

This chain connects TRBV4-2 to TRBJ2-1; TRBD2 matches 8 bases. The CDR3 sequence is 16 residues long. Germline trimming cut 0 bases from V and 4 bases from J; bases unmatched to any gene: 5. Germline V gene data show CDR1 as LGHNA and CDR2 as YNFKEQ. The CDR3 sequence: CASSQDAGLVYNEQFF. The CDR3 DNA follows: TGTGCCAGCAGCCAAGATGCGGGACTAGTATACAATGAGCAGTTCTTC.

CDR3 region: CASSLETGYYEQYF. In DNA, the CDR3 is TGTGCCAGCAGCTTAGAGACAGGGTACTACGAGCAGTACTTC. This chain links TRBV11-2 with TRBJ2-7; 7 bases fit TRBD1. The trim removed 0 bases at V and 3 bases at J, leaving 2 bases unmatched. Germline CDR1 and CDR2: SGHAT and FQNNGV. The CDR3 contains 14 residues.

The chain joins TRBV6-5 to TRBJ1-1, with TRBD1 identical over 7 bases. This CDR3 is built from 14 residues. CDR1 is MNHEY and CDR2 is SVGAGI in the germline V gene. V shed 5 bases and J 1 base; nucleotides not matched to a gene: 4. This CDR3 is CASSPGTANTEAFF. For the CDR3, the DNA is TGTGCCAGCAGTCCCGGGACAGCGAACACTGAAGCTTTCTTT.

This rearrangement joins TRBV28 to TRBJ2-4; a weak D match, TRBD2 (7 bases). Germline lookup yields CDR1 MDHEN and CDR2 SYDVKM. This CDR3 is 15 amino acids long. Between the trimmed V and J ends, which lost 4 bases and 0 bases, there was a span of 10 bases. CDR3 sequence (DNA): TGTGCCAGCAGTTGGGGGGGGCTAGCCAAAAACATTCAGTACTTC. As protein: CASSWGGLAKNIQYF.

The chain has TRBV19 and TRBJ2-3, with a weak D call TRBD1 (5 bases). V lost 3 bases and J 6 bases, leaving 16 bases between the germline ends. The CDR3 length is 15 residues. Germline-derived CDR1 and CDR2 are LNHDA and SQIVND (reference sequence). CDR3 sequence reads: CASSMSDTSGDTQYF. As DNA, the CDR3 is TGTGCCAGTAGTATGTCTGACACTTCAGGGGATACGCAGTATTTT. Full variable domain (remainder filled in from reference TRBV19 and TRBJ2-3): DGGITQSPKYLFRKEGQNVTLSCEQNLNHDAMYWYRQDPGQGLRLIYYSQIVNDFQKGDIAEGYSVSREKKESFPLTVTSAQKNPTAFYLCASSMSDTSGDTQYFGPGTRLTVL.